This T cell receptor (beta chain) was identified in a study of OX40 agonist ivuxolimab in advanced cancers. About the research overall: Patients in the trial were receiving intravenous ivuxolimab every 2 weeks, at doses of 0.01 to 10 mg/kg. Findings of the study overall: Low normalized T-cell clonal expansion also characterized some of the nonresponders.

The repertoire was sequenced with immunoSEQ multiplex PCR; TCRdb's copy has only in-frame clones and lacks some. The table includes tens of thousands of clones, 70% to 90% detected once. Germline lookup yields CDR1 MGHDK and CDR2 SYGVNS. This CDR3 has 15 amino acids. Trimming cost V 1 base and J 0 bases, with 9 bases left between them. In regard to this clone: Its antigen is not known.

V usage is TRBV25-1 and J usage is TRBJ1-1, with D tentatively TRBD1 (6 bases). The sequencing here drew on CD4+ or CD8+ T cells sorted from blood, taken in a trial of the OX40 agonist ivuxolimab. The receptor comes from an adult with an advanced solid tumor such as melanoma, head and neck, liver or kidney cancer. The chain's CDR3 is CASSESRGVNTEAFF. Written as DNA, the CDR3 is TGTGCCAGCAGTGAATCTAGGGGGGTGAACACTGAAGCTTTCTTT. Full variable domain (missing parts from reference TRBV25-1 and TRBJ1-1): EADIYQTPRYLVIGTGKKITLECSQTMGHDKMYWYQQDPGMELHLIHYSYGVNSTEKGDLSSESTVSRIRTEHFPLTLESARPSHTSQYLCASSESRGVNTEAFFGQGTRLTVV.